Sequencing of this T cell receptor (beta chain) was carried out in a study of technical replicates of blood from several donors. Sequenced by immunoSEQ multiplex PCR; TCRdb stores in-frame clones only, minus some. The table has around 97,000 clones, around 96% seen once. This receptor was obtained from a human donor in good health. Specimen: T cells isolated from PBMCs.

The CDR3 DNA reads as TGTGCCAGCAGCTTCCCCGGGACAGGGGCCACCGGGGAGCTGTTTTTT. This sequence encodes CASSFPGTGATGELFF. The genes are TRBV7-9 and TRBJ2-2; 10 bases are a match to TRBD1. The CDR3 has 16 residues. Trimming took 3 bases from V and 4 from J; bases not matched to a gene: 5. The germline V gene encodes CDR1 SEHNR and CDR2 FQNEAQ (reference sequence).